Listed below are T cell receptor beta chains from one sample, sequenced in a study of blood T cell repertoires in COVID-19. TCRdb keeps only in-frame clones here, not all; method: immunoSEQ multiplex PCR. The repertoire includes about half a million clones, 70% to 90% of them detected once, and approximately 3% sits in the top ten. Sequenced: peripheral blood. Every receptor here comes from a human donor in a cohort sampled during active COVID-19. CDR3s include the opening cysteine and the closing phenylalanine or tryptophan. A D gene is named only where the DNA matches it firmly. Expanded clones get a size class; other rows say once, few or many, or leave the size out.

d_call: NA; clone_size: NA; v_call: TRBV28; j_call: TRBJ2-6; cdr3_nt: TGTGCCAGCAGTTTAGGGCGGGATACCTCTGGGGCCAACGTCCTGACTTTC; cdr3_aa: CASSLGRDTSGANVLTF
d_call: TRBD2; clone_size: NA; v_call: TRBV4-3; j_call: TRBJ2-7; cdr3_nt: TGCGCCAGCAGCCAAGATCAAACTAGCGGGAGGGAGGAGGAGCAGTACTTC; cdr3_aa: CASSQDQTSGREEEQYF
d_call: TRBD2; clone_size: once; v_call: TRBV3-1/TRBV3-2; j_call: TRBJ2-7; cdr3_nt: TGTGCCAGCAGCCAGGTTAGCGGGAGCTACGAGCAGTACTTC; cdr3_aa: CASSQVSGSYEQYF
d_call: NA; clone_size: NA; v_call: TRBV24-1; j_call: TRBJ2-1; cdr3_nt: TGTGCCACCAGCGAGACAGGGGAGGGCGATGAGCAGTTCTTC; cdr3_aa: CATSETGEGDEQFF
d_call: TRBD2; clone_size: NA; v_call: TRBV7-3; j_call: TRBJ2-1; cdr3_nt: TGTGCCAGCAGTTACGGACTAGCGGGAGGTGTTCGGAATGAGCAGTTCTTC; cdr3_aa: CASSYGLAGGVRNEQFF
d_call: TRBD2; clone_size: NA; v_call: TRBV5-5; j_call: TRBJ2-3; cdr3_nt: TGTGCCAGCAGCTTGGCACTAGCGAGGAGGACAGATACGCAGTATTTT; cdr3_aa: CASSLALARRTDTQYF
d_call: NA; clone_size: NA; v_call: TRBV6-2/TRBV6-3; j_call: TRBJ2-1; cdr3_nt: TGTGCCAGCAGTTACCCGACTGCGGGGTATAGTTCCTACAATGAGCAGTTCTTC; cdr3_aa: CASSYPTAGYSSYNEQFF
d_call: NA; clone_size: NA; v_call: TRBV6-6; j_call: TRBJ2-1; cdr3_nt: TGTGCCAGCAGTGCGGAGCAGTTCTTC; cdr3_aa: CASSAEQFF
d_call: TRBD1; clone_size: NA; v_call: TRBV6-2/TRBV6-3; j_call: TRBJ1-2; cdr3_nt: TGTGCCAGCAGTTACCCCATGGACAGGGTCGACTATGGCTACACCTTC; cdr3_aa: CASSYPMDRVDYGYTF
d_call: TRBD2; clone_size: NA; v_call: TRBV27; j_call: TRBJ2-7; cdr3_nt: TGTGCCAGCAGGCTAAGCGGGAGCTACGAGCAGTACTTC; cdr3_aa: CASRLSGSYEQYF
d_call: NA; clone_size: NA; v_call: TRBV4-2; j_call: TRBJ2-2; cdr3_nt: TGTGCCAGCAACATCAGGGGCACCGGGGAGCTGTTTTTT; cdr3_aa: CASNIRGTGELFF
d_call: TRBD1; clone_size: NA; v_call: TRBV11-1; j_call: TRBJ2-1; cdr3_nt: TGTGCCAGCAGCTTAGACAGGGGGCCCTACAATGAGCAGTTCTTC; cdr3_aa: CASSLDRGPYNEQFF
d_call: NA; clone_size: NA; v_call: TRBV6-2/TRBV6-3; j_call: TRBJ2-7; cdr3_nt: TGTGCCAGCAGCCCGGACAGTACTTCCTACGAGCAGTACTTC; cdr3_aa: CASSPDSTSYEQYF
d_call: NA; clone_size: NA; v_call: TRBV29-1; j_call: TRBJ1-1; cdr3_nt: TGCAGCGCTGTAGGACAGTCGGATTCTCAAGCTTTCTTT; cdr3_aa: CSAVGQSDSQAFF